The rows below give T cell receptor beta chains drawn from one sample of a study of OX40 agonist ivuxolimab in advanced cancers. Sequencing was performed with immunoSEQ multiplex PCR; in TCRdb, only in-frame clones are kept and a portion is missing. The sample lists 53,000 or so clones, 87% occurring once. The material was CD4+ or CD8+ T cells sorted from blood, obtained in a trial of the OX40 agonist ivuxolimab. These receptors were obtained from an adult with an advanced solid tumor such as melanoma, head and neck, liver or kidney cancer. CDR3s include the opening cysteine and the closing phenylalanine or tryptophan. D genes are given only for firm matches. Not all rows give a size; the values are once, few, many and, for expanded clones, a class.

CDR3nt: TGTGCCAGCAGTGTGACAGGCCCCGGGGAGCTGTTTTTT
CDR3aa: CASSVTGPGELFF
abundance: -
d_gene: -
j_gene: TRBJ2-2
v_gene: TRBV6-1

CDR3nt: TGTGCCAGCAGTTCTAGCGGGGGCTTCACCGGGGAGCTGTTTTTT
CDR3aa: CASSSSGGFTGELFF
abundance: -
d_gene: TRBD2
j_gene: TRBJ2-2
v_gene: TRBV6-5

CDR3nt: TGTGCCAGCAGCCCCTCTCATGAGCAGTTCTTC
CDR3aa: CASSPSHEQFF
abundance: once
d_gene: -
j_gene: TRBJ2-1
v_gene: TRBV7-9

CDR3nt: TGCGCCAGCAGCTCCCCCGGTTTAGCGGGGGTTAATGAGCAGTTCTTC
CDR3aa: CASSSPGLAGVNEQFF
abundance: -
d_gene: TRBD2
j_gene: TRBJ2-1
v_gene: TRBV5-1

CDR3nt: TGTGCCAGCAGTGACTCGGGCAACACCGGGGAGCTGTTTTTT
CDR3aa: CASSDSGNTGELFF
abundance: -
d_gene: -
j_gene: TRBJ2-2
v_gene: TRBV6-5

CDR3nt: TGTGCCAGCTCAACGAACACCGGGGAGCTGTTTTTT
CDR3aa: CASSTNTGELFF
abundance: -
d_gene: -
j_gene: TRBJ2-2
v_gene: TRBV18

CDR3nt: TGTGCCTGGAGGGGTGGGGGGGGCGGAGATACGCAGTATTTT
CDR3aa: CAWRGGGGGDTQYF
abundance: -
d_gene: -
j_gene: TRBJ2-3
v_gene: TRBV30

CDR3nt: TGTGCCAGCAGTGAAGAAGGGAGACATTATGGCTACACCTTC
CDR3aa: CASSEEGRHYGYTF
abundance: -
d_gene: -
j_gene: TRBJ1-2
v_gene: TRBV2

CDR3nt: TGCAGCGTTGACCGGCAAGGGTTAGGGACCCAGTACTTC
CDR3aa: CSVDRQGLGTQYF
abundance: -
d_gene: -
j_gene: TRBJ2-5
v_gene: TRBV29-1

CDR3nt: TGCGCCAGCAGCCGAGGGGACTACTCCTACGAGCAGTACTTC
CDR3aa: CASSRGDYSYEQYF
abundance: -
d_gene: TRBD2
j_gene: TRBJ2-7
v_gene: TRBV5-1

CDR3nt: TGTGCCAGCAGAGGACGAACAGATACGCAGTATTTT
CDR3aa: CASRGRTDTQYF
abundance: -
d_gene: -
j_gene: TRBJ2-3
v_gene: TRBV25-1

CDR3nt: TGTGCCAGCAGCCCCCTGGAGGCCGGCGGGGAGACCCAGTACTTC
CDR3aa: CASSPLEAGGETQYF
abundance: -
d_gene: -
j_gene: TRBJ2-5
v_gene: TRBV21-1

CDR3nt: TGTGCCAGTAAATCCCAGGGTAAGGCGTACACTGAAGCTTTCTTT
CDR3aa: CASKSQGKAYTEAFF
abundance: -
d_gene: -
j_gene: TRBJ1-1
v_gene: TRBV19

CDR3nt: TGTGCCAGCAGCAAAGACAGGGGAGCGGCTACCGAAAAAACCCCTTACAAGGGATCCTACGAGCAGTACTTC
CDR3aa: CASSKDRGAATEKTPYKGSYEQYF
abundance: -
d_gene: -
j_gene: TRBJ2-7
v_gene: TRBV21-1

CDR3nt: TGTGCCAGCAGCCCCCTCGGACAGGGAGGGAGGGACACTGAAGCTTTCTTT
CDR3aa: CASSPLGQGGRDTEAFF
abundance: -
d_gene: TRBD1
j_gene: TRBJ1-1
v_gene: TRBV14

CDR3nt: TGTGCCAGCAGCTTTTCACGGCCGGCCACTGAAGCTTTCTTT
CDR3aa: CASSFSRPATEAFF
abundance: -
d_gene: -
j_gene: TRBJ1-1
v_gene: TRBV7-2

CDR3nt: TGTGCCAGTAGAGAGCCTAACTATGGCTACACCTTC
CDR3aa: CASREPNYGYTF
abundance: -
d_gene: -
j_gene: TRBJ1-2
v_gene: TRBV19

CDR3nt: TGTGCCAGCAGTTACTCGATACGTGGGGTGGAATCGCCCCAGCATTTT
CDR3aa: CASSYSIRGVESPQHF
abundance: -
d_gene: -
j_gene: TRBJ1-5
v_gene: TRBV6-5

CDR3nt: TGTGCCAGCAGCACCCGGGGCGCCCAAGAGACCCAGTACTTC
CDR3aa: CASSTRGAQETQYF
abundance: -
d_gene: -
j_gene: TRBJ2-5
v_gene: TRBV21-1

CDR3nt: TGCGCCAGCAAGAGCACAGATACGCAGTATTTT
CDR3aa: CASKSTDTQYF
abundance: -
d_gene: -
j_gene: TRBJ2-3
v_gene: TRBV5-1

CDR3nt: TGTGCCAGCTCACCCGAAGAGACCAGGGGGAGGCAGCCCCAGCATTTT
CDR3aa: CASSPEETRGRQPQHF
abundance: -
d_gene: TRBD1
j_gene: TRBJ1-5
v_gene: TRBV18

CDR3nt: TGCGCCAGCAGCCCGGGGGTCCTATCCTACGAGCAGTACTTC
CDR3aa: CASSPGVLSYEQYF
abundance: once
d_gene: -
j_gene: TRBJ2-7
v_gene: TRBV5-1

CDR3nt: TGCGCCAGCAGCACGACAGGGACTGGAAACACCATATATTTT
CDR3aa: CASSTTGTGNTIYF
abundance: -
d_gene: TRBD1
j_gene: TRBJ1-3
v_gene: TRBV5-1

CDR3nt: TGTGCCAGCAGCTGGCGACCCACCCAAGGACTAGCCGGCAATGAGCAGTTCTTC
CDR3aa: CASSWRPTQGLAGNEQFF
abundance: -
d_gene: TRBD2
j_gene: TRBJ2-1
v_gene: TRBV5-5

CDR3nt: TGTGCCAGCAGTTCTTTGTGCCAGGACGTTGAAAAACTGTTTTTT
CDR3aa: CASSSLCQDVEKLFF
abundance: few
d_gene: -
j_gene: TRBJ1-4
v_gene: TRBV12-1

CDR3nt: TGTGCCAGCAGCACCACGGGACAGGCCGACTATGGCTACACCTTC
CDR3aa: CASSTTGQADYGYTF
abundance: -
d_gene: TRBD1
j_gene: TRBJ1-2
v_gene: TRBV9

CDR3nt: TGTGCCAGCAGCTACCGGATCCAGTCCTACGAGCAGTACTTC
CDR3aa: CASSYRIQSYEQYF
abundance: once
d_gene: -
j_gene: TRBJ2-7
v_gene: TRBV5-5

CDR3nt: TGTGCCAGCAGCTTTACAGGGGACACTGAAGCTTTCTTT
CDR3aa: CASSFTGDTEAFF
abundance: -
d_gene: TRBD1
j_gene: TRBJ1-1
v_gene: TRBV5-5

CDR3nt: TGTGCCAGCAGTTTATGGTCAGACATTGAAGCTTTCTTT
CDR3aa: CASSLWSDIEAFF
abundance: -
d_gene: -
j_gene: TRBJ1-1
v_gene: TRBV28

CDR3nt: TGTGCCAGCAGCTTAGATCAGGGTTTTGGCACTGAAGCTTTCTTT
CDR3aa: CASSLDQGFGTEAFF
abundance: -
d_gene: -
j_gene: TRBJ1-1
v_gene: TRBV7-8

CDR3nt: TGTGCCAGCAGCTTCCGACAATTCACTGAAGCTTTCTTT
CDR3aa: CASSFRQFTEAFF
abundance: few
d_gene: -
j_gene: TRBJ1-1
v_gene: TRBV7-2

CDR3nt: TGTGCCAGCAGTTTCGGGACAGGCGTTTACAATGAGCAGTTCTTC
CDR3aa: CASSFGTGVYNEQFF
abundance: once
d_gene: TRBD1
j_gene: TRBJ2-1
v_gene: TRBV27

CDR3nt: TGCGCCAGCAGCAACCGGGACACAGATGGCTACACCTTC
CDR3aa: CASSNRDTDGYTF
abundance: -
d_gene: -
j_gene: TRBJ1-2
v_gene: TRBV5-1

CDR3nt: TGTGCCAGCAGCTTAGTGGGCAGGAGGAACTACGAGCAGTACTTC
CDR3aa: CASSLVGRRNYEQYF
abundance: -
d_gene: -
j_gene: TRBJ2-7
v_gene: TRBV7-2

CDR3nt: TGTGCCAGTAGAAGAGAGGCCTTGGGACAAGAGACCCAGTACTTC
CDR3aa: CASRREALGQETQYF
abundance: -
d_gene: -
j_gene: TRBJ2-5
v_gene: TRBV19

CDR3nt: TGCGCCAGCAGCTTGATGGGGAAGAATTTGTGGAATGAGCAGTTCTTC
CDR3aa: CASSLMGKNLWNEQFF
abundance: -
d_gene: -
j_gene: TRBJ2-1
v_gene: TRBV5-1

CDR3nt: TGCGCCAGCAGCTTGGGGCAGGGTTCTCTCCAAAAACTGTTTTTT
CDR3aa: CASSLGQGSLQKLFF
abundance: -
d_gene: -
j_gene: TRBJ1-4
v_gene: TRBV5-1

CDR3nt: TGTGCCAGCAGCGCTCAGGGGGAGTCCTACGAGCAGTACTTC
CDR3aa: CASSAQGESYEQYF
abundance: -
d_gene: TRBD1
j_gene: TRBJ2-7
v_gene: TRBV7-9

CDR3nt: TGCGCCAGCAGCCTTGGACAGGGAAAAGATACGCAGTATTTT
CDR3aa: CASSLGQGKDTQYF
abundance: -
d_gene: TRBD1
j_gene: TRBJ2-3
v_gene: TRBV5-1

CDR3nt: TGTGCCAGCTCACCTCAACTGGCTGGGGCCAACGTCCTGACTTTC
CDR3aa: CASSPQLAGANVLTF
abundance: once
d_gene: -
j_gene: TRBJ2-6
v_gene: TRBV18

CDR3nt: TGTGCCAGCAAAGGGGTTCTAACTAATGAAAAACTGTTTTTT
CDR3aa: CASKGVLTNEKLFF
abundance: -
d_gene: -
j_gene: TRBJ1-4
v_gene: TRBV2